This T cell receptor beta chain was captured by sequencing in a study of T cell responses to AZD1222 COVID-19 vaccine. Study observations and caveats: Females outnumbered males among donors, who were mostly white British; clonal diversity was possibly underestimated.

From germline, CDR1 is MNHEY and CDR2 SVGEGT. The germline V and J ends were trimmed by 6 bases and 1 base, with 18 bases remaining between them. The CDR3 has 16 residues. TCRdb's copy holds only in-frame clones and misses some; the assay was immunoSEQ multiplex PCR. The sample shows about 140,000 clones, and 2.2% sits with its ten largest clones. To note about this clone: The antigen is unknown.

This TCR came from an adult in good health. Input material: peripheral blood. The chain couples TRBV6-2 or TRBV6-3 to TRBJ1-1, with TRBD1 as a possible D gene (6 bases). CDR3 protein: CASSWGRIAQNTEAFF. CDR3 bases: TGTGCCAGCAGCTGGGGGCGAATAGCACAGAACACTGAAGCTTTCTTT.